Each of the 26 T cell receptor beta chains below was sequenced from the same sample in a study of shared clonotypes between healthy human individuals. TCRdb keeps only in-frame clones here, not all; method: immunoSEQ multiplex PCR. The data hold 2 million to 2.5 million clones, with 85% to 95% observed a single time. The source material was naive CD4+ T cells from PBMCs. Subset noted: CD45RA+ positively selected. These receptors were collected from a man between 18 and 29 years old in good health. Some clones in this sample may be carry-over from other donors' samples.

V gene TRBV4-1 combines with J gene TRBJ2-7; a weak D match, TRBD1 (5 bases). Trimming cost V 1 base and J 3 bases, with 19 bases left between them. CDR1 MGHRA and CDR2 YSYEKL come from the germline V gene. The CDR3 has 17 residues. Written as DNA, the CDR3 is TGCGCCAGCAGCCAAGCGCCCGGGCCAGGGAAGAGCTACGAGCAGTACTTC. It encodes CASSQAPGPGKSYEQYF.

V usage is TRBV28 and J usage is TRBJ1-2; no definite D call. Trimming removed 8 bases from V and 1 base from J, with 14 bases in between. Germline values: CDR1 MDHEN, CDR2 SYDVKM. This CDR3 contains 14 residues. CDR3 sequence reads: CASRWALSNYGYTF. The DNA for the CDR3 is TGTGCCAGCCGATGGGCGCTTAGTAACTATGGCTACACCTTC.

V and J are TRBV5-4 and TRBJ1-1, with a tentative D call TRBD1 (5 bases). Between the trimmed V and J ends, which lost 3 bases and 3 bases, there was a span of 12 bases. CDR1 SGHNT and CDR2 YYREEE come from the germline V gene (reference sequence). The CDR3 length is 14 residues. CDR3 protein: CASSWVGTDTEAFF. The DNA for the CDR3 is TGTGCCAGCAGCTGGGTCGGGACGGACACTGAAGCTTTCTTT. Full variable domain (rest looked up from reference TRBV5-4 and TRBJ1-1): ETGVTQSPTHLIKTRGQQVTLRCSSQSGHNTVSWYQQALGQGPQFIFQYYREEENGRGNFPPRFSGLQFPNYSSELNVNALELDDSALYLCASSWVGTDTEAFFGQGTRLTVV.

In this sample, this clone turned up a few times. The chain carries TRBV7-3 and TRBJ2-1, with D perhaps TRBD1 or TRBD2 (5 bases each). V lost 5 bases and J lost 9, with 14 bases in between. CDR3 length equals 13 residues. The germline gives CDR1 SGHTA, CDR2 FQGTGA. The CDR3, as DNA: TGTGCCAGCAGCAGAGCCGGGGCAATTGAGCAGTTCTTC. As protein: CASSRAGAIEQFF. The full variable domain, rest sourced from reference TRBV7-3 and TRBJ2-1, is GAGVSQTPSNKVTEKGKYVELRCDPISGHTALYWYRQSLGQGPEFLIYFQGTGAADDSGLPNDRFFAVRPEGSVSTLKIQRTERGDSAVYLCASSRAGAIEQFFGPGTRLTVL.

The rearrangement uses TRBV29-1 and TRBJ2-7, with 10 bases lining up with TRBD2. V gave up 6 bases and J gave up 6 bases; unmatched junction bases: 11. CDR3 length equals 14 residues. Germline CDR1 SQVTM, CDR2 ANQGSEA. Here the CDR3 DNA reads TGCAGCGTCGGAGCGGGAGGGCCATTCCTCGAGCAGTACTTC. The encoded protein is CSVGAGGPFLEQYF.

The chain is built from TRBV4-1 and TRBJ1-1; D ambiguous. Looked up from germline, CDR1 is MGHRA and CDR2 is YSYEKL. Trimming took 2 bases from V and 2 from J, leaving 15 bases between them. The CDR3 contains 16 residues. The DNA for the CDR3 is TGCGCCAGCAGCCAATCGTCTCTGGCCACTAACACTGAAGCTTTCTTT. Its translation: CASSQSSLATNTEAFF.

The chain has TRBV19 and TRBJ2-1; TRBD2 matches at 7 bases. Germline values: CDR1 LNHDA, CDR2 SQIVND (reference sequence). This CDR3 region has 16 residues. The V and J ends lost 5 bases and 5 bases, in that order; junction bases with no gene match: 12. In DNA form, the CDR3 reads TGTGCCAGTAGTTGGGAACTAGCGACCGTTAACAATGAGCAGTTCTTC. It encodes CASSWELATVNNEQFF. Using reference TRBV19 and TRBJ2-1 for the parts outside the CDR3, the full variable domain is DGGITQSPKYLFRKEGQNVTLSCEQNLNHDAMYWYRQDPGQGLRLIYYSQIVNDFQKGDIAEGYSVSREKKESFPLTVTSAQKNPTAFYLCASSWELATVNNEQFFGPGTRLTVL.

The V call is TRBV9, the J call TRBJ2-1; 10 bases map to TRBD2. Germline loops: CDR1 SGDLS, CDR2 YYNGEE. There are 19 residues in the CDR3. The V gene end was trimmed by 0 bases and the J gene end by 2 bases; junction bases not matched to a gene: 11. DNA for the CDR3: TGTGCCAGCAGCGTAGGGGGACTAGCGTCCCTCCTACCCTACAATGAGCAGTTCTTC. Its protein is CASSVGGLASLLPYNEQFF.

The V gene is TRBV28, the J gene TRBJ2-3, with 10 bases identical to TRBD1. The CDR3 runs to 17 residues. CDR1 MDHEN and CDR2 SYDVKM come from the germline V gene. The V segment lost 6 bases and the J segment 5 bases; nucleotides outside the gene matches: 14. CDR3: CASSWGQGRPPGDTQYF. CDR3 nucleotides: TGTGCCAGCAGCTGGGGACAGGGGAGGCCCCCTGGAGATACGCAGTATTTT.

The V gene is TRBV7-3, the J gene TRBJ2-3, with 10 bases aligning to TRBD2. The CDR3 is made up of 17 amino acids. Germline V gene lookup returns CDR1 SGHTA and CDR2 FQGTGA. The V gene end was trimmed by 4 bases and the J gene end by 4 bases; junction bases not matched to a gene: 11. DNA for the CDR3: TGTGCCAGCAGCTCTGGACTAGCGGCATCCCATGCAGATACGCAGTATTTT. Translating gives CASSSGLAASHADTQYF.

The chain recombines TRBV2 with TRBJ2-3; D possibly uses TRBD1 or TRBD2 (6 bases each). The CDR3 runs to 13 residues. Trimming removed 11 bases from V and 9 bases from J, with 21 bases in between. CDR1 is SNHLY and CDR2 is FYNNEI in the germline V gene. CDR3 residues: CAPSSDYGGTQYF. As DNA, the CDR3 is TGTGCCCCCTCATCGGACTACGGGGGCACGCAGTATTTT.

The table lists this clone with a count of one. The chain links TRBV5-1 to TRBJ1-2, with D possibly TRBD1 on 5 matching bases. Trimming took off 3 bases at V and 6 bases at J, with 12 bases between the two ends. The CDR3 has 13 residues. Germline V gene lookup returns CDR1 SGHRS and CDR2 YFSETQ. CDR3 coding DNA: TGCGCCAGCAGCTGGTCAGGGCTCGATGGCTACACCTTC. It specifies CASSWSGLDGYTF.

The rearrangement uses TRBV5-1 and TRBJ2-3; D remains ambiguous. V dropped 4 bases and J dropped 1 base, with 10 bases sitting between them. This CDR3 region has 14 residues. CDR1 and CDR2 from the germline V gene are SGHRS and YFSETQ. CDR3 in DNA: TGCGCCAGCAGCGCGGAACCCGGCACAGATACGCAGTATTTT. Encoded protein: CASSAEPGTDTQYF.

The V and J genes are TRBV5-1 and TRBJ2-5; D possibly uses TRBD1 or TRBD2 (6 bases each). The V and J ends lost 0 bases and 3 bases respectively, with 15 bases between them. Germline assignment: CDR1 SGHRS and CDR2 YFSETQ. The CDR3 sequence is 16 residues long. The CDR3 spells CASSLVGGTREETQYF. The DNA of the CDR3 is TGCGCCAGCAGCTTGGTTGGCGGGACACGGGAAGAGACCCAGTACTTC.

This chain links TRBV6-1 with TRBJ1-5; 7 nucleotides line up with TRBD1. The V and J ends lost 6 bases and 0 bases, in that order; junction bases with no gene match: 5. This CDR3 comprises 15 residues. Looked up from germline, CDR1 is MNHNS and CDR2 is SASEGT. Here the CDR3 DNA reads TGTGCCAGCAGGGGGGACAGCTATAGCAATCAGCCCCAGCATTTT. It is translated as CASRGDSYSNQPQHF.

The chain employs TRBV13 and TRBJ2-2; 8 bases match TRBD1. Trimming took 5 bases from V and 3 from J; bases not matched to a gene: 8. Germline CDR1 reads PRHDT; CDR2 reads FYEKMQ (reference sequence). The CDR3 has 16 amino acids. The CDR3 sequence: CASSIRTGTYTGELFF. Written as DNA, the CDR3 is TGTGCCAGCAGCATAAGGACAGGGACCTACACCGGGGAGCTGTTTTTT.

CDR3 in amino acids: CASSSTGIFEKLFF. CDR3 DNA sequence: TGCGCCAGCAGCTCGACCGGAATTTTCGAAAAACTGTTTTTT. The V gene is TRBV5-1, the J gene TRBJ1-4, with D unclear. CDR3 length: 14 amino acids. Germline V CDR1 and CDR2: SGHRS, YFSETQ. V was cut by 3 bases and J by 8 bases, with 14 bases left in between. Full variable domain (outside the CDR3, taken from reference TRBV5-1 and TRBJ1-4): KAGVTQTPRYLIKTRGQQVTLSCSPISGHRSVSWYQQTPGQGLQFLFEYFSETQRNKGNFPGRFSGRQFSNSRSEMNVSTLELGDSALYLCASSSTGIFEKLFFGSGTQLSVL.

The chain's CDR3 is CASSERGQQDTQYF. Written as DNA, the CDR3 is TGTGCCAGCAGTGAAAGGGGACAGCAAGATACGCAGTATTTT. J is TRBJ2-3 and V is TRBV6-1, with 7 bases lining up with TRBD1. With V trimmed by 2 bases and J by 5 bases, 4 bases remained unmatched. The germline V gene encodes CDR1 MNHNS and CDR2 SASEGT. This CDR3 spans 14 amino acids.

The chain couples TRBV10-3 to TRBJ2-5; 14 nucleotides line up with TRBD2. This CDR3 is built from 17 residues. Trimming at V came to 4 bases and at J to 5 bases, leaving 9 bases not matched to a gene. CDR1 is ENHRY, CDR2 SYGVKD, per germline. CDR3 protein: CAISAGTSGSGRETQYF. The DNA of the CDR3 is TGTGCCATCAGTGCCGGGACTAGCGGGAGTGGACGGGAGACCCAGTACTTC.

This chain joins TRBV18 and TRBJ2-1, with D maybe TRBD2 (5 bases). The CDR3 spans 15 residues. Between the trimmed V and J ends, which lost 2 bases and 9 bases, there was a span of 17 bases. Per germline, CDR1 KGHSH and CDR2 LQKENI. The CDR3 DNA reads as TGTGCCAGCTCACCAGGAGGTTTGGCTGTCGGTGAGCAGTTCTTC. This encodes CASSPGGLAVGEQFF.

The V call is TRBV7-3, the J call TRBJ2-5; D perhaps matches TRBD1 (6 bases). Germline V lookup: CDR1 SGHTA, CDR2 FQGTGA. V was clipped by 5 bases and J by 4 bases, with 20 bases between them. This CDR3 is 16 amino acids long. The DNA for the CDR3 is TGTGCCAGCAGCCCAACCCCCCGGACAGCTGGAGAGACCCAGTACTTC. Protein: CASSPTPRTAGETQYF.

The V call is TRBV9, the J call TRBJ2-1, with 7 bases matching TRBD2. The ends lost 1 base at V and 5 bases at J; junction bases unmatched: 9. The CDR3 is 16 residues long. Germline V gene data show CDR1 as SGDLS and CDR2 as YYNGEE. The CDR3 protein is CASSVTTQGGNNEQFF. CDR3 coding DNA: TGTGCCAGCAGCGTAACGACGCAGGGAGGGAACAATGAGCAGTTCTTC.

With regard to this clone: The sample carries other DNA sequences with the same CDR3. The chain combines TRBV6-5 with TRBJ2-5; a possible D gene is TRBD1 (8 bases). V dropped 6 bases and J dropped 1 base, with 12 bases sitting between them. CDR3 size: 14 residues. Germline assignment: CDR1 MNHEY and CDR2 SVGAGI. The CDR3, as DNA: TGTGCCAGCAGCAGCGGGACAGGCCAAGAGACCCAGTACTTC. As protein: CASSSGTGQETQYF.

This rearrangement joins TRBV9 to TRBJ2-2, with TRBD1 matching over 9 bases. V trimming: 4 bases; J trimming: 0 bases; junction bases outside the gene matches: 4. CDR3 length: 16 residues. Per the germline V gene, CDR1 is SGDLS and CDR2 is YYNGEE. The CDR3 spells CASSSRQGANTGELFF. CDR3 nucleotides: TGTGCCAGCAGCTCCCGACAGGGGGCGAACACCGGGGAGCTGTTTTTT.

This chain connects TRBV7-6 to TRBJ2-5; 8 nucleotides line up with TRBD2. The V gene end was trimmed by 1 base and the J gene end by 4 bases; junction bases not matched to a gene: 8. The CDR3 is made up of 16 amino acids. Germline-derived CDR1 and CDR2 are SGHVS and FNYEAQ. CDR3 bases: TGTGCCAGCAGCTTAGGTACGGGAGGGTCTACAGAGACCCAGTACTTC. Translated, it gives CASSLGTGGSTETQYF.

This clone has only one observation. As DNA, the CDR3 is TGTGCCAGCAGTGAAAGTTGGGGGGGCAATCAGCCCCAGCATTTT. Its translation: CASSESWGGNQPQHF. The rearrangement joins TRBV2 to TRBJ1-5; TRBD1 is a possible D gene (5 bases). This CDR3 is built from 15 residues. Trimming took off 2 bases at V and 2 bases at J, with 10 bases between the two ends. Germline loops: CDR1 SNHLY, CDR2 FYNNEI.